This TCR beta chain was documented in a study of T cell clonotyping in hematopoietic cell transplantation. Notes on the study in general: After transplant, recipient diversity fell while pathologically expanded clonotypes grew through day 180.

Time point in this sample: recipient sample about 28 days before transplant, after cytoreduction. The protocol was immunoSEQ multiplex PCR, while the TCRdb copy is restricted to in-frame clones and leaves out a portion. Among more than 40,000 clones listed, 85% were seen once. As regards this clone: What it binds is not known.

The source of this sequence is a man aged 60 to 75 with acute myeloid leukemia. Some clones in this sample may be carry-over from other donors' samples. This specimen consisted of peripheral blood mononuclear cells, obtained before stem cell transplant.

As DNA, the CDR3 is TGCGCCAGCAGCTCATTACCGGGACAGAACACTGAAGCTTTCTTT. Translating it yields CASSSLPGQNTEAFF. This sequence joins TRBV5-1 and TRBJ1-1, with D tentatively TRBD1 (6 bases). V dropped 3 bases and J dropped 1 base, with 13 bases sitting between them. The CDR3 has 15 residues. Germline lookup yields CDR1 SGHRS and CDR2 YFSETQ.